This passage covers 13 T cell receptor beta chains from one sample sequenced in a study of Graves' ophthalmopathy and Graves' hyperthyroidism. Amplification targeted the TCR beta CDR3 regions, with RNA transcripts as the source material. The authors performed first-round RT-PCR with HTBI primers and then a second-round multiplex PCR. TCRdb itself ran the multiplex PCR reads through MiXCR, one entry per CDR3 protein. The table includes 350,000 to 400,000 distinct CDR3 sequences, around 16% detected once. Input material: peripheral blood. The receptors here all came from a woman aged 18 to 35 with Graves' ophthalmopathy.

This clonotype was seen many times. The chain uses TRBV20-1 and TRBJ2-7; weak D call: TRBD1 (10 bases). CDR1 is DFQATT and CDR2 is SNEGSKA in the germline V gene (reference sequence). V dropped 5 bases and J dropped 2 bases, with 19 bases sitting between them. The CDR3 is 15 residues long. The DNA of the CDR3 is TGCAGTGCTCAGCGGGGGGACAGGGGTACCTACGAGCAGTACTTC. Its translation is CSAQRGDRGTYEQYF.

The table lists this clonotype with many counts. The CDR3 loop reads CASSFGLGVHQGGDGYTF. In DNA form, the CDR3 reads TGTGCCAGCAGTTTTGGCCTGGGCGTCCATCAGGGGGGCGATGGCTACACCTTC. V and J are TRBV28 and TRBJ1-2; TRBD1 matches at 7 bases. This CDR3 contains 18 residues. The J segment lost 6 bases and the V segment lost 3 bases, leaving 19 bases of the junction unmatched. Germline V gene lookup returns CDR1 MDHEN and CDR2 SYDVKM.

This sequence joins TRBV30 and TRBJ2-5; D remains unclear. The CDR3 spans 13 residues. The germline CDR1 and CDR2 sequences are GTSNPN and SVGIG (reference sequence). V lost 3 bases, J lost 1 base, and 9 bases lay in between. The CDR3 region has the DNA TGTGCCTGGAGCTATGATTTCCAAGAGACCCAGTACTTC. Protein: CAWSYDFQETQYF.

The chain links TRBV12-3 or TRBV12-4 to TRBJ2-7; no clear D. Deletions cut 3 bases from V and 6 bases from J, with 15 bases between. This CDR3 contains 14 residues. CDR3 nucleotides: TGTGCCAGCAGTTTCTCCCAGCTGCATTCCGAGCAGTACTTC. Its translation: CASSFSQLHSEQYF.

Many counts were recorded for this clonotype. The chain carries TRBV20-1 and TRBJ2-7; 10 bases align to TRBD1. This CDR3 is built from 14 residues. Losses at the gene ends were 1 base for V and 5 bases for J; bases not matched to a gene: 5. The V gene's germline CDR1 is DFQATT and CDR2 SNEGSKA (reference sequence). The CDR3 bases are TGCAGTGCTAGAGGGCCGGGACAGGGGAACGAGCAGTACTTC. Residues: CSARGPGQGNEQYF.

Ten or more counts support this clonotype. Written as DNA, the CDR3 is TGTGCCAGCAGCTCAAGGCCGGGACAGTTGACTTACGAGCAGTACTTC. Protein sequence: CASSSRPGQLTYEQYF. The chain uses TRBV7-8 and TRBJ2-7; 7 nucleotides line up with TRBD1. The ends lost 4 bases at V and 4 bases at J; junction bases unmatched: 13. The CDR3 length is 16 residues. The germline gives CDR1 SGHVS, CDR2 FQNEAQ.

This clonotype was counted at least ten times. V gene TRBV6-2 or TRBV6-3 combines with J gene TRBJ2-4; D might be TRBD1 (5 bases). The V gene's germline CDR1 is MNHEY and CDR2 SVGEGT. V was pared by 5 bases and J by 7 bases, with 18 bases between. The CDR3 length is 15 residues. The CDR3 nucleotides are TGTGCCAGCAGTAAAGGCCGCGACAGACGGAACATTCAGTACTTC. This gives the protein CASSKGRDRRNIQYF.

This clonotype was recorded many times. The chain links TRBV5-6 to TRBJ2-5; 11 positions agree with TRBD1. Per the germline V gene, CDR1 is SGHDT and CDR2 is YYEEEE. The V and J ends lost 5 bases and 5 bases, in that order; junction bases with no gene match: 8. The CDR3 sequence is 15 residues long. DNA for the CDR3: TGTGCCAGCAGTGTGAGGACAGGGGGCCGGGAGACCCAGTACTTC. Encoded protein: CASSVRTGGRETQYF.

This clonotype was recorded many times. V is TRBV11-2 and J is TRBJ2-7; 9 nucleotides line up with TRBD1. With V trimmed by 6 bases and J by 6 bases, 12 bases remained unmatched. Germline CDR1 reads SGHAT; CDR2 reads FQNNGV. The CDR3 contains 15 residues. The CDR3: CASRLPGQGFREQYF. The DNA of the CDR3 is TGTGCCAGCAGGCTTCCGGGACAGGGATTTCGCGAGCAGTACTTC.

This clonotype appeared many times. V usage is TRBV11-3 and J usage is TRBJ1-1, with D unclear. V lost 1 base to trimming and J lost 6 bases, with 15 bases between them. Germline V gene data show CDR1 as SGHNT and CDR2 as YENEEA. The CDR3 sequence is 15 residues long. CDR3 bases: TGTGCCAGCAGCTTAGTTCAGCTCGAAATGGCTGAAGCTTTCTTT. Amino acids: CASSLVQLEMAEAFF.

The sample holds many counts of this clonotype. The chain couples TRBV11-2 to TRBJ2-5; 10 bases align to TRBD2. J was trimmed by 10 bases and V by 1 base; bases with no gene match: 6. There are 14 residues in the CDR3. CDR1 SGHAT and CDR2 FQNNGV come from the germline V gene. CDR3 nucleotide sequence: TGTGCCAGCAGCTTAGCAAGCGGGAGGGCCCGCCAGTACTTC. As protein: CASSLASGRARQYF.

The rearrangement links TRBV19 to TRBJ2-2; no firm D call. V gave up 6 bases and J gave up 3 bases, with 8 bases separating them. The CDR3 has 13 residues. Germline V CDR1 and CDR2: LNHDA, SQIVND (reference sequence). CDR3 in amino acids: CASSKGYTGELFF. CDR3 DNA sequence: TGTGCCAGTAGCAAGGGCTACACCGGGGAGCTGTTTTTT.

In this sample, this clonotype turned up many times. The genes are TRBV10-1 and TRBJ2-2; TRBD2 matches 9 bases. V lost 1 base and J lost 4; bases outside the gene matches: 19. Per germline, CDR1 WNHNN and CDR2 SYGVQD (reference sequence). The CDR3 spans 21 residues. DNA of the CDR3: TGCGCCAGCAGTGAGTTTTTGACTAGGCCAGCGGGGGGACCAAGCACCGGGGAGCTGTTTTTT. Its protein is CASSEFLTRPAGGPSTGELFF.